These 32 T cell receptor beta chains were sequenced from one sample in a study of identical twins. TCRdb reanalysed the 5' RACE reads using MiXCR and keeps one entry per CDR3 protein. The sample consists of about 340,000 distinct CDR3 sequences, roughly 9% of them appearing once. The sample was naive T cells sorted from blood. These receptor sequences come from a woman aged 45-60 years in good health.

The CDR3 nucleotides read TGTGCCACCAGTGTGGGACAGGGGGAAGCTTTCTTT. Residues: CATSVGQGEAFF. The chain employs TRBV24-1 and TRBJ1-1; 10 bases fit TRBD1. CDR1 and CDR2 from the germline V gene are KGHDR and SFDVKD. V trimming: 5 bases; J trimming: 8 bases; junction bases outside the gene matches: 1. This CDR3 region has 12 residues.

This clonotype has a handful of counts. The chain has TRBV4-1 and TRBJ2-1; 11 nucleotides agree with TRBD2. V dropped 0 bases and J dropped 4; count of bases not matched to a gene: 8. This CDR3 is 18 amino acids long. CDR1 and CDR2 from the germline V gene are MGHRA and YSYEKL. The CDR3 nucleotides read TGCGCCAGCAGCCAAGATTCTAGCGGGAGGTCGTCATACAATGAGCAGTTCTTC. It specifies CASSQDSSGRSSYNEQFF.

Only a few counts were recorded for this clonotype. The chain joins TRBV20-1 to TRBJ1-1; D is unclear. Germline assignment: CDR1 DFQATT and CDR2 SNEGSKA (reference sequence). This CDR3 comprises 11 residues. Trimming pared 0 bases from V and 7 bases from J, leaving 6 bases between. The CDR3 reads CSARDNSEAFF. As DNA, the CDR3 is TGCAGTGCTAGAGATAATAGTGAAGCTTTCTTT.

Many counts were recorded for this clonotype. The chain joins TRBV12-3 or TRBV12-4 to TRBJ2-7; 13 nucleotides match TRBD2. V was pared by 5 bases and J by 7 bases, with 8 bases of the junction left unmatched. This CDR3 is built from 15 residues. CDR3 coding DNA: TGTGCCAGCAGTGCCAGACTAGCGGGAGGTTGGGAGCAGTACTTC. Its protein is CASSARLAGGWEQYF.

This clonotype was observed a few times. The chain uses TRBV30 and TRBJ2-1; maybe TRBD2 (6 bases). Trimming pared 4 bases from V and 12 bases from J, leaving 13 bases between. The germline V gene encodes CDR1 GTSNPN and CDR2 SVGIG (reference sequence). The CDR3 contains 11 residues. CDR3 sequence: CAWTGGSVQFF. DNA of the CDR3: TGTGCCTGGACCGGGGGAAGTGTGCAGTTCTTC. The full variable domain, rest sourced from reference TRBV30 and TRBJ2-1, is SQTIHQWPATLVQPVGSPLSLECTVEGTSNPNLYWYRQAAGRGLQLLFYSVGIGQISSEVPQNLSASRPQDRQFILSSKKLLLSDSGFYLCAWTGGSVQFFGPGTRLTVL.

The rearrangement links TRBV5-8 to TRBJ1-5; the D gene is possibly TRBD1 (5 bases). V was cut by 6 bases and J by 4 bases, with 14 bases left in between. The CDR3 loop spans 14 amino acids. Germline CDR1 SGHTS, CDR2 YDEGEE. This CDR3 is CASTRRDSNQPQHF. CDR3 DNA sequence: TGTGCCAGCACCCGGAGGGACTCTAATCAGCCCCAGCATTTT.

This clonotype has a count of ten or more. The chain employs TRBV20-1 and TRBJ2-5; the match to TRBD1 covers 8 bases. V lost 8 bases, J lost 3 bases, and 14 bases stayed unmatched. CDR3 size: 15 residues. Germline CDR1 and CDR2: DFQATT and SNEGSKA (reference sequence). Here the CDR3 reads CSPDYGGTGKETQYF. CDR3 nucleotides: TGCAGTCCCGACTACGGCGGGACAGGAAAAGAGACCCAGTACTTC.

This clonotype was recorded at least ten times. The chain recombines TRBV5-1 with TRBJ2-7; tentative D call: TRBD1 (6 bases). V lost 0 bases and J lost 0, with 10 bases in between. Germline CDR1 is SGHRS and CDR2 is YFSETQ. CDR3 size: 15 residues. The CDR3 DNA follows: TGCGCCAGCAGCTTGGGACAGGCCACCTCCTACGAGCAGTACTTC. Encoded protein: CASSLGQATSYEQYF. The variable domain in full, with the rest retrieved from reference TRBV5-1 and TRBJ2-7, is KAGVTQTPRYLIKTRGQQVTLSCSPISGHRSVSWYQQTPGQGLQFLFEYFSETQRNKGNFPGRFSGRQFSNSRSEMNVSTLELGDSALYLCASSLGQATSYEQYFGPGTRLTVT.

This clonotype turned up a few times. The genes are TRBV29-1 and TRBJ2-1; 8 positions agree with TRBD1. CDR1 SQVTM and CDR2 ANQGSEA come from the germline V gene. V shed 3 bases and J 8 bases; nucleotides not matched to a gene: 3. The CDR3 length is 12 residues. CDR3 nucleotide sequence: TGCAGCGTTGAGGACAGGGTCGATGAGCAGTTCTTC. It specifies CSVEDRVDEQFF.

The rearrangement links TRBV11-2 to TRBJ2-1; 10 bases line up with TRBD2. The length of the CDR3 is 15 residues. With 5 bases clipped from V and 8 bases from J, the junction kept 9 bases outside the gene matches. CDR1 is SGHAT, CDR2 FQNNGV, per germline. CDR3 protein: CASSQTLLAGDEQFF. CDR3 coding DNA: TGTGCCAGCAGCCAGACCCTCCTAGCGGGAGATGAGCAGTTCTTC. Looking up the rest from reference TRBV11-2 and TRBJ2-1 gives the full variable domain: EAGVAQSPRYKIIEKRQSVAFWCNPISGHATLYWYQQILGQGPKLLIQFQNNGVVDDSQLPKDRFSAERLKGVDSTLKIQPAKLEDSAVYLCASSQTLLAGDEQFFGPGTRLTVL.

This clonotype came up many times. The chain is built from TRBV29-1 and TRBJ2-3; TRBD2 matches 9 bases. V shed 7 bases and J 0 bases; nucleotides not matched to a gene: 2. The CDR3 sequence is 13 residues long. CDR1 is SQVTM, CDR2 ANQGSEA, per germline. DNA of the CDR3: TGCAGCGGTAGCGGGAGTAGCACAGATACGCAGTATTTT. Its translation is CSGSGSSTDTQYF.

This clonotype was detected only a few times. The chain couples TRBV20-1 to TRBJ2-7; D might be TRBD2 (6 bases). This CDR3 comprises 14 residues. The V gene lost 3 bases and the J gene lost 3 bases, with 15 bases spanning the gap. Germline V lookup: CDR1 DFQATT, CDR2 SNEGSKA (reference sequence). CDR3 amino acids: CSARGGEVVYEQYF. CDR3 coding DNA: TGCAGTGCTAGGGGGGGAGAGGTGGTCTACGAGCAGTACTTC.

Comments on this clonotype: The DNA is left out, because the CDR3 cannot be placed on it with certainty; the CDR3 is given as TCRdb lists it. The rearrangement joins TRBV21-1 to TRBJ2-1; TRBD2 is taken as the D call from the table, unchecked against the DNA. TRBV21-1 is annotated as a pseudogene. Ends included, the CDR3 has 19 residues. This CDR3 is CASSKEPRWASGTYNEQFF.

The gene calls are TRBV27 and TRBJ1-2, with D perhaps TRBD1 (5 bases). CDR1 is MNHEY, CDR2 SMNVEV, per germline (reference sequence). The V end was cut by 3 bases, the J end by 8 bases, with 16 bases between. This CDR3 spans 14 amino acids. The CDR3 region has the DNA TGTGCCAGCAGTTTGAGGGCCGGGACCCTGGGCTACACCTTC. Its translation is CASSLRAGTLGYTF.

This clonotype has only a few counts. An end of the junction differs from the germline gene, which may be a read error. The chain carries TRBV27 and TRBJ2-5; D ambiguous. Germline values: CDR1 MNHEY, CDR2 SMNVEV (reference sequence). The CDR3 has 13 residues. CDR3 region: CASSLGPQGTQYF. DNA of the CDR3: TGTGCCAGCAGTTTAGGCCCCCAAGGGACCCAGTACTTC.

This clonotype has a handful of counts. The CDR3 here is CASSLDKNNNEQFF. CDR3 in DNA: TGCGCCAGCAGCTTGGACAAAAACAACAATGAGCAGTTCTTC. The rearrangement links TRBV5-1 to TRBJ2-1; D unclear. This CDR3 comprises 14 residues. Germline lookup yields CDR1 SGHRS and CDR2 YFSETQ. The V gene lost 0 bases and the J gene lost 5 bases, with 9 bases spanning the gap.

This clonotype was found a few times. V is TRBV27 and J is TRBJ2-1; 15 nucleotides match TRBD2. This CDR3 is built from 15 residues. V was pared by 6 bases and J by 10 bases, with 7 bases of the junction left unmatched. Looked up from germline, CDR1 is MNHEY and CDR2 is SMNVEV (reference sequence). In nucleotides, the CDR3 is TGTGCCAGCAGACCGGGACTAGCGGGAGGCCACGAGCAGTTCTTC. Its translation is CASRPGLAGGHEQFF.

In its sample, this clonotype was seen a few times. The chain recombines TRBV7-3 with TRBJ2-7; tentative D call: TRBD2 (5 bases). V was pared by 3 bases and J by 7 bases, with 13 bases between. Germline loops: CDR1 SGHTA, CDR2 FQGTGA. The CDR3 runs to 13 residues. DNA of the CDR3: TGTGCCAGCAGCTTCACCACTAGTTCAGAGCAGTACTTC. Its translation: CASSFTTSSEQYF.

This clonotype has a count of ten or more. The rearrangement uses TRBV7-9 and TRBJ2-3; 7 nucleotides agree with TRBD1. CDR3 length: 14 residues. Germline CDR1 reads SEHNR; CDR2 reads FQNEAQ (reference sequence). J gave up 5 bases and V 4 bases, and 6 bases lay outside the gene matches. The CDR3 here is CASSSDRVGDTQYF. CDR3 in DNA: TGTGCCAGCAGCTCCGACAGGGTGGGAGATACGCAGTATTTT.

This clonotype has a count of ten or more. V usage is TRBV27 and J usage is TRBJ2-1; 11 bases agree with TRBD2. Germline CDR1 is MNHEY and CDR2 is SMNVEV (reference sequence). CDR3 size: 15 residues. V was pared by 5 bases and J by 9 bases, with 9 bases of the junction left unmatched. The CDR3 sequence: CASSPLTSGEGEQFF. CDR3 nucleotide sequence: TGTGCCAGCAGTCCCCTGACTAGCGGGGAGGGTGAGCAGTTCTTC.

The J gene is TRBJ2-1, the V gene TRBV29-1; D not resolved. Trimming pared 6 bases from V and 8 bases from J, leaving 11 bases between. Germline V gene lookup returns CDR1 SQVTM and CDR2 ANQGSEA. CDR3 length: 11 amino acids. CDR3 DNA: TGCAGCGTGGCACTGGTCTATGAGCAGTTCTTC. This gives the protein CSVALVYEQFF.

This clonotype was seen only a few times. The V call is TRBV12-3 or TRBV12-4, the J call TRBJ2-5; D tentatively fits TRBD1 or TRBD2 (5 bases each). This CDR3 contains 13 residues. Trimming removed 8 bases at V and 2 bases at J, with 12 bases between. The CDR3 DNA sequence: TGTGCCAGCTGCCTGGGGACGCAAGAGACCCAGTACTTC. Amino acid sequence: CASCLGTQETQYF.

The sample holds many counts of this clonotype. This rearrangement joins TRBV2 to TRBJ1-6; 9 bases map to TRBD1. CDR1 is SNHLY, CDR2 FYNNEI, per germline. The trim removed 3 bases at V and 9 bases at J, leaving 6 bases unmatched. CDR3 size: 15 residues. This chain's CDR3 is CASSDGQGNFSPLHF. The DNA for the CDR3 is TGTGCCAGCAGTGACGGACAGGGGAATTTTTCACCCCTCCACTTT.

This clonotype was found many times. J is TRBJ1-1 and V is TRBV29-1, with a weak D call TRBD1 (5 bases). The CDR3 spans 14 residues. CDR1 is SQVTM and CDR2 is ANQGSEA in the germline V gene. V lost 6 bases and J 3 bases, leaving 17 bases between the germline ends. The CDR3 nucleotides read TGCAGCGTGATGGGGGGGTCCGGACACACTGAAGCTTTCTTT. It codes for CSVMGGSGHTEAFF.

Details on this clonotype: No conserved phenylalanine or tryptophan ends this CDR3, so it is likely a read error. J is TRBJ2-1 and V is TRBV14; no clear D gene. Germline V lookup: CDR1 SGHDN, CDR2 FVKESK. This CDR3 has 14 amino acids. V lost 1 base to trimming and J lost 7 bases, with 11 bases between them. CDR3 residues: CASSQGPAGNEQFS. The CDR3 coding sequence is TGTGCCAGCAGCCAAGGGCCAGCTGGAAATGAGCAGTTCTCC.

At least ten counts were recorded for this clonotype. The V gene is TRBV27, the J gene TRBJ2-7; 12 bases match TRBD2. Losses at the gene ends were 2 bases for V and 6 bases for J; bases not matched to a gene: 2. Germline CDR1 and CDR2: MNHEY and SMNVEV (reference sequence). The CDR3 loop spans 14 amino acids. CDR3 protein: CASSLRLAGAEQYF. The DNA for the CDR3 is TGTGCCAGCAGTTTAAGACTAGCGGGAGCCGAGCAGTACTTC.

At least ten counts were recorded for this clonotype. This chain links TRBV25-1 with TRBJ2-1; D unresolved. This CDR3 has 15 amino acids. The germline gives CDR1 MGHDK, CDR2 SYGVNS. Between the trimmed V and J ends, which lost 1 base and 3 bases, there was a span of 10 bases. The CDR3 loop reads CASSESSANYNEQFF. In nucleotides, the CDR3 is TGTGCCAGCAGTGAATCCAGCGCAAACTACAATGAGCAGTTCTTC.

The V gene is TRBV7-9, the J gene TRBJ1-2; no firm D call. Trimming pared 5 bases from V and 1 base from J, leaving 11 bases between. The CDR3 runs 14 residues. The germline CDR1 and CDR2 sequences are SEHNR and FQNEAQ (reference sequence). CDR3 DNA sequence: TGTGCCAGCAGCGTAGGCGGACTTAACTATGGCTACACCTTC. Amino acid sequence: CASSVGGLNYGYTF. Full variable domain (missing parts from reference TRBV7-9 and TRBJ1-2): DTGVSQNPRHKITKRGQNVTFRCDPISEHNRLYWYRQTLGQGPEFLTYFQNEAQLEKSRLLSDRFSAERPKGSFSTLEIQRTEQGDSAMYLCASSVGGLNYGYTFGSGTRLTVV.

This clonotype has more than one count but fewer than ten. CDR3 sequence reads: CSAGPVINTEAFF. The CDR3 DNA is TGCAGTGCGGGCCCCGTGATTAACACTGAAGCTTTCTTT. The chain carries TRBV20-1 and TRBJ1-1, with no clear D. V dropped 6 bases and J dropped 2 bases, with 13 bases sitting between them. CDR1 DFQATT and CDR2 SNEGSKA come from the germline V gene (reference sequence). This CDR3 has 13 amino acids.

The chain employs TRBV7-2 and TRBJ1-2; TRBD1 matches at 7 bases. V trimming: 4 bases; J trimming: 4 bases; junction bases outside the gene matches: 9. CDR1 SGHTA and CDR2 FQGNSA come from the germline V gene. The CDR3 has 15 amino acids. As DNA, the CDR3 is TGTGCCAGCAGCTCCCCCGGGGGGACAGCCTATGGCTACACCTTC. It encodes CASSSPGGTAYGYTF. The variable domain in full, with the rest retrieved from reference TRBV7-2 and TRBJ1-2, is GAGVSQSPSNKVTEKGKDVELRCDPISGHTALYWYRQSLGQGLEFLIYFQGNSAPDKSGLPSDRFSAERTGGSVSTLTIQRTQQEDSAVYLCASSSPGGTAYGYTFGSGTRLTVV.

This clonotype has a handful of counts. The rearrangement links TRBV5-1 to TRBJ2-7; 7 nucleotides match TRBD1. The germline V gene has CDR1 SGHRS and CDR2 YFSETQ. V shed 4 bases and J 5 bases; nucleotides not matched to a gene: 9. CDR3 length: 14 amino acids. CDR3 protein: CASSQETGSHEQYF. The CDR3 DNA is TGCGCCAGCAGCCAGGAGACAGGGAGCCACGAGCAGTACTTC.

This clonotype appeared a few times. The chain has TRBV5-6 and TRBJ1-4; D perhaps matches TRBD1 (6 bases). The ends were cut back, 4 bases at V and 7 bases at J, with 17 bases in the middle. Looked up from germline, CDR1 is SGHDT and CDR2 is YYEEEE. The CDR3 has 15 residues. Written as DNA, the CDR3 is TGTGCCAGCAGCGCGGAGGCAGGAGGGGGTGAAAAACTGTTTTTT. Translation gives CASSAEAGGGEKLFF.